Following are 20 T cell receptor beta chains from one sample sequenced in a study of blood T cell repertoires in COVID-19. Some clones are missing from TCRdb's copy, which holds only in-frame ones; the method was immunoSEQ multiplex PCR. In the table there are approximately 150,000 clones, around 86% of which are singletons. The specimen was PBMCs or T cells enriched from blood (not recorded which). These receptors all stem from a man aged 60 to 69 who had recovered from COVID-19.

V and J are TRBV5-1 and TRBJ1-1; 9 bases agree with TRBD1. Germline assignment: CDR1 SGHRS and CDR2 YFSETQ. This CDR3 contains 15 residues. V trimming: 4 bases; J trimming: 5 bases; junction bases outside the gene matches: 9. The CDR3 is CASSTGQGVGTEAFF. The CDR3 nucleotides read TGCGCCAGCAGCACGGGACAGGGAGTTGGGACTGAAGCTTTCTTT. The variable domain in full, completed from reference TRBV5-1 and TRBJ1-1, reads KAGVTQTPRYLIKTRGQQVTLSCSPISGHRSVSWYQQTPGQGLQFLFEYFSETQRNKGNFPGRFSGRQFSNSRSEMNVSTLELGDSALYLCASSTGQGVGTEAFFGQGTRLTVV.

This chain uses TRBV5-1 with TRBJ1-1; 9 bases fit TRBD1. The CDR3 has 14 amino acids. Losses at the gene ends were 4 bases for V and 5 bases for J; bases not matched to a gene: 6. The germline V gene has CDR1 SGHRS and CDR2 YFSETQ. The CDR3: CASSGQGIGTEAFF. The CDR3 nucleotides read TGCGCCAGCAGCGGACAGGGGATTGGGACTGAAGCTTTCTTT.

This chain links TRBV12-2 with TRBJ2-7; no DNA check was done on the table's D call, TRBD2. TRBV12-2 corresponds to a pseudogene. CDR3 size: 14 residues. DNA for the CDR3: TGTGCAAGTCGCTTACGCGGCGGTCCCTACGAGCAGTACTTC. It translates to CASRLRGGPYEQYF.

The chain combines TRBV7-6 with TRBJ2-7, with D perhaps TRBD1 (9 bases). The CDR3 contains 17 residues. V shed 2 bases and J shed 4 bases, with 21 bases lying between them. Germline CDR1 and CDR2: SGHVS and FNYEAQ. CDR3 sequence (DNA): TGTGCCAGCAGCTTACCACGGGGGGGGACAGGGATGTACGAGCAGTACTTC. It encodes CASSLPRGGTGMYEQYF.

The table lists this clone with a few counts. This rearrangement joins TRBV6-2 or TRBV6-3 to TRBJ2-7; a weak D match, TRBD2 (6 bases). The CDR3 has 17 residues. Trimming shortened V by 5 bases and J by 1 base, and 21 bases separated the two germline ends. Germline V gene data show CDR1 as MNHEY and CDR2 as SVGEGT. The CDR3 sequence: CASSLNTGTLTSYEQYF. CDR3 DNA sequence: TGTGCCAGCAGTCTCAACACCGGGACTCTTACGTCCTACGAGCAGTACTTC.

V is TRBV5-8 and J is TRBJ1-2; 8 nucleotides align to TRBD1. There are 16 residues in the CDR3. V trimming: 2 bases; J trimming: 7 bases; junction bases outside the gene matches: 13. Germline V CDR1 and CDR2: SGHTS, YDEGEE. This CDR3 is CASSLAGGIFVSGYTF. The CDR3 DNA is TGTGCCAGCAGCTTAGCAGGGGGCATTTTTGTGAGTGGCTACACCTTC. Full variable domain (remainder filled in from reference TRBV5-8 and TRBJ1-2): EAGVTQSPTHLIKTRGQQATLRCSPISGHTSVYWYQQALGLGLQFLLWYDEGEERNRGNFPPRFSGRQFPNYSSELNVNALELEDSALYLCASSLAGGIFVSGYTFGSGTRLTVV.

The chain joins TRBV6-1 to TRBJ1-2, with a weak D call TRBD1 (6 bases). V gave up 2 bases and J gave up 7 bases, with 14 bases separating them. Germline V gives CDR1 MNHNS, CDR2 SASEGT. CDR3 length: 14 amino acids. This chain's CDR3 is CASSERRGQGGYTF. In nucleotides, the CDR3 is TGTGCCAGCAGTGAACGCAGGGGCCAAGGTGGCTACACCTTC.

The chain's CDR3 is CASSQRGRGYGYTF. The DNA of the CDR3 is TGTGCCAGCAGCCAACGAGGGCGGGGGTATGGCTACACCTTC. The rearrangement joins TRBV14 to TRBJ1-2, with D possibly being TRBD1 (5 bases). The CDR3 extends over 14 amino acids. From germline, CDR1 is SGHDN and CDR2 FVKESK. Deletions cut 2 bases from V and 5 bases from J, with 12 bases between.

The table lists this clone with a count of one. V is TRBV5-1 and J is TRBJ1-5, with a tentative D call TRBD1 (5 bases). Germline V lookup: CDR1 SGHRS, CDR2 YFSETQ. The ends were cut back, 0 bases at V and 4 bases at J, with 8 bases in the middle. The CDR3 extends over 14 amino acids. The CDR3 loop is CASSLDPGNQPQHF. DNA of the CDR3: TGCGCCAGCAGCTTGGACCCAGGGAATCAGCCCCAGCATTTT.

The chain couples TRBV7-8 to TRBJ1-5; 9 nucleotides line up with TRBD1. The CDR3 is 14 residues long. Germline V lookup: CDR1 SGHVS, CDR2 FQNEAQ. V shed 5 bases, J shed 7 bases, and the junction held 6 bases outside the gene matches. As DNA, the CDR3 is TGTGCCAGCAGCAGAGGACAGGGGCGACAGCCCCAGCATTTT. This encodes CASSRGQGRQPQHF.

This chain links TRBV2 with TRBJ1-4, with D possibly TRBD1 on 5 matching bases. Trimming pared 6 bases from V and 4 bases from J, leaving 12 bases between. Per the germline V gene, CDR1 is SNHLY and CDR2 is FYNNEI. There are 14 residues in the CDR3. The CDR3 DNA follows: TGTGCCAGCAGCCGCTGGGGGGTTAATGAAAAACTGTTTTTT. Its protein product is CASSRWGVNEKLFF.

The chain uses TRBV3-1 (or the pseudogene TRBV3-2) and TRBJ2-3; D uncertain. Between the trimmed V and J ends, which lost 2 bases and 4 bases, there was a span of 7 bases. CDR1 and CDR2 (germline): LGHDT, YNNKEL (reference sequence). CDR3 length: 13 residues. In DNA, the CDR3 is TGTGCCAGCAGCCAAATGACTTCAGATACGCAGTATTTT. Its protein product is CASSQMTSDTQYF.

The chain couples TRBV25-1 to TRBJ1-4; 9 bases fit TRBD1. Germline CDR1 reads MGHDK; CDR2 reads SYGVNS. The CDR3 contains 16 residues. V was pared by 3 bases and J by 4 bases, with 6 bases of the junction left unmatched. CDR3 coding DNA: TGTGCCAGCAGTGAGTTAGGGACAGGGCGTAATGAAAAACTGTTTTTT. Amino acids: CASSELGTGRNEKLFF.

The rearrangement joins TRBV30 to TRBJ2-3, with 12 bases identical to TRBD1. CDR3 length: 13 amino acids. J was trimmed by 5 bases and V by 5 bases; bases with no gene match: 2. From germline, CDR1 is GTSNPN and CDR2 SVGIG (reference sequence). CDR3 nucleotides: TGTGCCTGGGGGACAGGGGGCAGAGATACGCAGTATTTT. This codes for CAWGTGGRDTQYF.

Concerning this clone itself: Different DNA sequences within this sample yield the same CDR3. This rearrangement joins TRBV5-1 to TRBJ1-1; perhaps TRBD1 as D (6 bases). V was pared by 2 bases and J by 5 bases, with 13 bases between. Looked up from germline, CDR1 is SGHRS and CDR2 is YFSETQ. The CDR3 consists of 14 residues. CDR3 in DNA: TGCGCCAGCAGCTTAGACCCGAGGGGGACTGAAGCTTTCTTT. Its protein is CASSLDPRGTEAFF.

The chain couples TRBV28 to TRBJ1-1; D remains unclear. Germline V gene lookup returns CDR1 MDHEN and CDR2 SYDVKM. The V and J ends lost 3 bases and 2 bases respectively, with 10 bases between them. This CDR3 spans 14 amino acids. CDR3 bases: TGTGCCAGCAGTTTTCCCTCAGTAAACACTGAAGCTTTCTTT. It is translated as CASSFPSVNTEAFF.

The J gene is TRBJ2-1, the V gene TRBV20-1, with D perhaps matching TRBD2 (6 bases). The V and J ends lost 3 bases and 14 bases respectively, with 14 bases between them. This CDR3 region has 11 residues. Looked up from germline, CDR1 is DFQATT and CDR2 is SNEGSKA (reference sequence). The CDR3 DNA reads TGCAGTGCTAGTCGGGGGACCGTCAAGTTCTTC. As protein: CSASRGTVKFF.

This sequence joins TRBV9 and TRBJ1-2, with 7 bases that match TRBD1. Germline CDR1 SGDLS, CDR2 YYNGEE. There are 14 residues in the CDR3. The V gene end was trimmed by 4 bases and the J gene end by 2 bases; junction bases not matched to a gene: 5. The CDR3 nucleotides are TGTGCCAGCAGCACAGGGGATATCAACTATGGCTACACCTTC. Encoded protein: CASSTGDINYGYTF.

This clone was picked up a small number of times. The CDR3 sequence is CSVGGSGNQPQHF. The CDR3 coding sequence is TGCAGCGTGGGGGGGAGCGGGAATCAGCCCCAGCATTTT. V is TRBV29-1 and J is TRBJ1-5, with D possibly matching TRBD1 (5 bases). In germline, CDR1 is SQVTM, CDR2 ANQGSEA. Between the trimmed V and J ends, which lost 6 bases and 4 bases, there was a span of 13 bases. The CDR3 length is 13 residues.

CDR3 sequence: CSGQGQDGYTF. The DNA for the CDR3 is TGCAGTGGACAGGGTCAAGATGGCTACACCTTC. The chain uses TRBV29-1 and TRBJ1-2; the match to TRBD1 covers 8 bases. Germline CDR1 and CDR2: SQVTM and ANQGSEA. CDR3 length equals 11 residues.